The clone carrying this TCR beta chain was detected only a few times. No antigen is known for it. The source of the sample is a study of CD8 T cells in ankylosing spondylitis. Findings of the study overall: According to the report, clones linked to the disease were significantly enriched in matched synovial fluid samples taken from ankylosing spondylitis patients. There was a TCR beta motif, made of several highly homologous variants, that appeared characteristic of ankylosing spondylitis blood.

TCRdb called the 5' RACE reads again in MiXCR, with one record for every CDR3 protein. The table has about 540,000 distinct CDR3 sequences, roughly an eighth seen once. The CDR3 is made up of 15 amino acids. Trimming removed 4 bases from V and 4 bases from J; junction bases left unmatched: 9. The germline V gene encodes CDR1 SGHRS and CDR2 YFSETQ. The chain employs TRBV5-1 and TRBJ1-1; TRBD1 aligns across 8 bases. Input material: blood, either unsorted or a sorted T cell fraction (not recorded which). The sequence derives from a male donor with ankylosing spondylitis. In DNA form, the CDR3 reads TGCGCCAGCAGCCTGTCAGGGGGCGCGTTCACTGAAGCTTTCTTT. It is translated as CASSLSGGAFTEAFF.